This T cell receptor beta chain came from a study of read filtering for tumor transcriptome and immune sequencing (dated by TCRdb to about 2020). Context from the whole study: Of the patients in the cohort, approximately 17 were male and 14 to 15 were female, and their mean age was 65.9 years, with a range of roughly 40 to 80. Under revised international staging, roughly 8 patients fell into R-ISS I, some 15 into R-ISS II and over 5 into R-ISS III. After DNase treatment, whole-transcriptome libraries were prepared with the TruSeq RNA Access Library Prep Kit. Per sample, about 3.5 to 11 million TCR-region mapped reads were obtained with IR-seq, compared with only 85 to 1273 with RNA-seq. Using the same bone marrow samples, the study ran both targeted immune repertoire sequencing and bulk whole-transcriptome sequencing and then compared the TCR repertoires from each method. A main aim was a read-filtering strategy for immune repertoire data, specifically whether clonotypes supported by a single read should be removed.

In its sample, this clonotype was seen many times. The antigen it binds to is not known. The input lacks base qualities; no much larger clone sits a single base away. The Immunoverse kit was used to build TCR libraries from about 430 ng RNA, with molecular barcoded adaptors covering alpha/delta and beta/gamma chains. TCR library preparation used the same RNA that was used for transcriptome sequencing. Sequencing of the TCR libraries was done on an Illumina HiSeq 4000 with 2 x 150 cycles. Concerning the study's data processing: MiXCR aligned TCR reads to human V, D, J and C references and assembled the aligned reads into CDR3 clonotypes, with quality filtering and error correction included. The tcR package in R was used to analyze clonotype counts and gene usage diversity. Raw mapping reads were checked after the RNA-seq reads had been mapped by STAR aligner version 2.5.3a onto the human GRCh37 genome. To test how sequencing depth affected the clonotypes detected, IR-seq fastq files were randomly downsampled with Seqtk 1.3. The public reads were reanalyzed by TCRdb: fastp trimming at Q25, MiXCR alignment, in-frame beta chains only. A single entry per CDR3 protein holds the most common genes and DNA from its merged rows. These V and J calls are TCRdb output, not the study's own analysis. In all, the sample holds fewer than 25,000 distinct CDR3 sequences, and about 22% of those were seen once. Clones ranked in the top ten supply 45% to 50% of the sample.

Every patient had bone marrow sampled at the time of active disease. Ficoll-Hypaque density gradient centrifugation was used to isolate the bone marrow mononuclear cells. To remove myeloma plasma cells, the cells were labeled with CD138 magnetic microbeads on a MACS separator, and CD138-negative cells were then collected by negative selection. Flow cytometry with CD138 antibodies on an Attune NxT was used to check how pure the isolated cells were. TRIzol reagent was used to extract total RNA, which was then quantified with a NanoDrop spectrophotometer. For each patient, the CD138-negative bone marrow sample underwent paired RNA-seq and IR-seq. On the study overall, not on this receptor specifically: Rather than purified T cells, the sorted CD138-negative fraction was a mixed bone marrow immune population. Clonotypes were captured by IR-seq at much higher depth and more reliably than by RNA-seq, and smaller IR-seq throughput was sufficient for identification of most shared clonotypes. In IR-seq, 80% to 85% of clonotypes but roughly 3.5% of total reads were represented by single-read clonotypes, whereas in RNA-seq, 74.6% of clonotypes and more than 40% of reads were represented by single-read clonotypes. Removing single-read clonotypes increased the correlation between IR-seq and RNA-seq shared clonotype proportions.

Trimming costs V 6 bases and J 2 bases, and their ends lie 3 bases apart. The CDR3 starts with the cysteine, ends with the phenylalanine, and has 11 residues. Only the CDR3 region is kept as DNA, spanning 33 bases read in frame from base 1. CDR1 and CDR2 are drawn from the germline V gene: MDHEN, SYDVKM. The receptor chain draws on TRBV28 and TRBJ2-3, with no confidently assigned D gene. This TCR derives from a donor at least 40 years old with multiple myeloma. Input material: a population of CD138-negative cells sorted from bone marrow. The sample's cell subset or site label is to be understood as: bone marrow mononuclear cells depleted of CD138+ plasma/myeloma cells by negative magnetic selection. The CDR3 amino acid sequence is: CASRITDTQYF. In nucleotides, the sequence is TGTGCCAGCAGGATCACAGATACGCAGTATTTT.